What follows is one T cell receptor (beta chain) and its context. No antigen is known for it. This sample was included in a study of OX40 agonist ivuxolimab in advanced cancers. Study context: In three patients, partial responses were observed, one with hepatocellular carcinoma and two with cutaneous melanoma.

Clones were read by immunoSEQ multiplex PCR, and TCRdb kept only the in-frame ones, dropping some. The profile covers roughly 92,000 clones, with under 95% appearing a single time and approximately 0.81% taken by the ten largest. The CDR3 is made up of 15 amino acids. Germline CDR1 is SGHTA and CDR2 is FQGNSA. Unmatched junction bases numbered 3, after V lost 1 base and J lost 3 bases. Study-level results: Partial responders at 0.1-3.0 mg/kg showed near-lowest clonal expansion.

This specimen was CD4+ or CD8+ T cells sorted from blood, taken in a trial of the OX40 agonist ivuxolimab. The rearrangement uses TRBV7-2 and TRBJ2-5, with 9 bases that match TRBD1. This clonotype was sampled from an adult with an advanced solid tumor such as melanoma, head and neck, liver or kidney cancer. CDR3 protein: CASSLGGQGKETQYF. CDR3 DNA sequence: TGTGCCAGCAGCTTAGGGGGACAGGGTAAAGAGACCCAGTACTTC.